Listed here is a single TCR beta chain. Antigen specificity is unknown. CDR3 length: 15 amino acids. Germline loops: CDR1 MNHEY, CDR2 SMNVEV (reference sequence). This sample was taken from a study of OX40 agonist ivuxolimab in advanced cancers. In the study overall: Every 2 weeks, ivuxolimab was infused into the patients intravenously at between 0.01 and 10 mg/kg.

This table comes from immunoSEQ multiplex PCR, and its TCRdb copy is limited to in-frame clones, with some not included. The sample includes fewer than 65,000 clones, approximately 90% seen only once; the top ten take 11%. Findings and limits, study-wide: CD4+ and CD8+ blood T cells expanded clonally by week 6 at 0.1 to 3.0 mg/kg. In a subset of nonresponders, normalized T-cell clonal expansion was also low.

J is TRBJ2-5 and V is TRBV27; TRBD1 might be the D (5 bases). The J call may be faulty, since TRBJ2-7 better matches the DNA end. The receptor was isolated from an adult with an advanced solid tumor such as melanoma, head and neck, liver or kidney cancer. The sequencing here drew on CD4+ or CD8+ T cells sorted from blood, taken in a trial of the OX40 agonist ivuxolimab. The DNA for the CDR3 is TGTGCCAGCAGTTTAAAAGGCAGGACATCCTACGAGCAGTACTTC. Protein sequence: CASSLKGRTSYEQYF.